This entry concerns a single T cell receptor beta chain. Its antigen specificity is not known. Base qualities are not recorded, but no much larger clone differs from it by a single base. Ophthalmopathy patients had moderately to severely active disease, with a Clinical Activity Score of 3 or more, a NOSPECS grade of 4 or more, and a disease duration of less than 3 months. Patients with uncontrolled infections, other autoimmune diseases, pregnancy or lactation were excluded. Diagnoses were established on the basis of clinical symptoms, serum thyroxine and TRAb, thyroid ultrasound, and orbital computed tomography. PBMCs were isolated from around 10 ml of fresh peripheral blood by Ficoll-Paque density gradient centrifugation. Trizol reagent was used to extract total RNA, and RNA quality was then checked on an Agilent 2100 Bioanalyzer. This entry belongs to a study of T cells in Graves' hyperthyroidism and ophthalmopathy (dated by TCRdb to about 2019). Some background on the complete study: Peripheral blood was sampled at the time of initial diagnosis, prior to any treatment. The study also compared thyroid tissue and blood T-cell repertoires from several Graves' hyperthyroidism patients. The 75 to 100 discovery patients were divided at random into training and test sets in a 7:3 ratio. Once sampling was done, hyperthyroidism patients were given methimazole at a starting dose of 30 mg daily, whereas ophthalmopathy patients were given high-dose intravenous methylprednisolone. To identify distinguishing TCR V-J signatures, a discovery cohort of around 100 patients was used, comprising 43 with Graves' ophthalmopathy and 55 to 65 with stable Graves' hyperthyroidism. Prospective prediction of ophthalmopathy was tested in an independent validation cohort of fewer than 20 hyperthyroidism patients and 15 to 17 patients who later progressed to ophthalmopathy. According to the paper, TCR Vbeta CDR3 sequencing was carried out on 135 peripheral blood samples, which came from about 45 ophthalmopathy, around 75 hyperthyroidism and roughly 17 progressor patients.

V lost 7 bases and J lost 9 bases; the stretch between them is 19 bases long. The CDR3 holds 14 amino acids from the cysteine to the phenylalanine. The DNA shown is the 42-base CDR3, in frame from base 1. Reading the germline V gene gives CDR1 SGHAT and CDR2 FQNNGV. The study at large found these results: In validation, the model predicted progression to ophthalmopathy with roughly 70% sensitivity and roughly 75% specificity, a median of 6.5 months before onset. No statistical method was used to set the sample size in advance, and investigators knew the group allocation. Most expanded thyroid clonotypes (frequency above 0.001) were also detected in blood, suggesting blood repertoires may reflect thyroid immune responses. A 13 V-J signature model separated ophthalmopathy from stable hyperthyroidism, with 87.88% sensitivity and just under 84% specificity in cross-validation and 80%/75% in testing.

TCR beta CDR3 regions were amplified from RNA transcripts. A first-round RT-PCR of the TCR CDR3 used the HTBI primer set with the Qiagen OneStep RT-PCR kit. Libraries were constructed in a second round of multiplex PCR, after which size selection and purification were carried out. The libraries were sequenced on an Illumina HiSeq2000 using paired-end 100 bp reads. From the authors' description of their analysis: Raw data were processed with SOAPnuke, discarding reads with adapters, uncalled bases, mean Phred below 15, or no exact constant-primer or identifier match. COPE v1.2.5 was used to merge high-quality paired reads, and clonotypes were defined as unique nucleotide sequences. Clonotypes were aligned to IMGT TRBV, TRBD and TRBJ reference segments using MiTCR v1.1. Analysis was restricted to V-J combinations with a frequency above 0.0001, which covered just over 98% of repertoires. A TCS score was defined as the ratio between F50 (clonal expansion) and ExV (chaos), using BLOSUM62-based TCRdist between CDR3 peptides within each V-J. Welch's t-statistics and random forest reduced fewer than 550 V-J features to 13, which were used in a naive Bayes classifier (R e1071). TCRdb reprocessed the public reads (quality trimming at Q25 with fastp, clone calling with MiXCR) and kept in-frame beta chains. Identical CDR3 proteins give one entry, which carries the most common genes and DNA. TCRdb, not the original authors, processed these V and J calls. Across this sample there are around 370,000 distinct CDR3 sequences, with 18% seen only once. 40% of the sample comes from the top ten.

Recombination linked TRBV11-2 to TRBJ2-1; the D segment cannot be called with confidence. The sequence derives from a man between 18 and 35 years old with Graves' ophthalmopathy. Sequencing used blood. At the DNA level, the sequence is TGTGCCAGCAACCCCCGTGAGGCTTCGGTTGAGCAGTTCTTC. Translated, this is CASNPREASVEQFF.